The source of this T cell receptor beta chain is a study of shared clonotypes between healthy human individuals. The study's findings and limits: Shared across a few donors were 5% to 6% of the naive CD4 clonotypes.

Trimming at V came to 1 base and at J to 12 bases, leaving 14 bases not matched to a gene. CDR1 SGHNT and CDR2 YYREEE come from the germline V gene (reference sequence). The length of the CDR3 is 16 residues. On this clone: What it recognizes is unknown.

Positive CCR7 selection of CD45RO-negative cells yielded the naive CD8 cells, and terminally differentiated effector memory CD45RA+ cells were excluded. Those who donated, Caucasian adults without exception, all lived in Nashville, Tennessee. In the original analysis: Sequence data from immunoSEQ were junction-only and lacked quality scores; consequently, filtering differed. Using immunoSEQ multiplex PCR, the repertoire was profiled, and TCRdb retains in-frame clones only, with some absent. The V and J calls and the clone size are those of that table, but D and trimming were determined from the DNA. The repertoire holds 1.5 million to 2.5 million clones, with approximately 94% as singletons.

The sequenced sample was naive CD8+ T cells sorted from blood. The rearrangement joins TRBV5-4 to TRBJ2-1; TRBD2 matches at 9 bases. The sequence came from a man between 18 and 29 years old in good health. The CDR3 loop is CASSLPGPREGLGQFF. The CDR3, as DNA: TGTGCCAGCAGCTTGCCCGGCCCGCGGGAGGGCCTTGGGCAGTTCTTC. The whole variable domain, remainder taken from reference TRBV5-4 and TRBJ2-1, is ETGVTQSPTHLIKTRGQQVTLRCSSQSGHNTVSWYQQALGQGPQFIFQYYREEENGRGNFPPRFSGLQFPNYSSELNVNALELDDSALYLCASSLPGPREGLGQFFGPGTRLTVL.